Reported below is one T cell receptor beta chain. The antigen remains undetermined. The sample is drawn from a study of T cells in Graves' hyperthyroidism and ophthalmopathy. Study results and caveats: Ophthalmopathy was separated from stable hyperthyroidism by a 13 V-J model. Ophthalmopathy onset followed model prediction by a median roughly 6 months.

Amplification targeted TCR beta CDR3 regions from RNA transcripts. First-round RT-PCR targeting the TCR CDR3 was performed with the HTBI primer set. TCRdb recomputed calls from the multiplex PCR reads with MiXCR, one row per CDR3 protein. The sample has about 420,000 distinct CDR3 sequences; about a sixth are singletons. The V segment lost 4 bases and the J segment 5 bases; nucleotides outside the gene matches: 6. The CDR3 runs to 16 residues. CDR1 and CDR2 (germline): SGHNT, YYREEE (reference sequence). Diagnoses rested on clinical symptoms, serum thyroxine and TRAb, thyroid ultrasound and orbital computed tomography. The PBMCs had their origin in approximately 10 ml of fresh peripheral blood.

This sequence originates from a woman aged 18-35 years with Graves' hyperthyroidism. The chain combines TRBV5-4 with TRBJ2-3; TRBD2 aligns across 14 bases. Specimen: blood. Here the CDR3 reads CASSLGLAGAGDTQYF. DNA for the CDR3: TGTGCCAGCAGCCTGGGACTAGCGGGGGCGGGAGATACGCAGTATTTT.